This record concerns one T cell receptor beta chain sequence. Some clones are missing from TCRdb's copy, which holds only in-frame ones; the method was immunoSEQ multiplex PCR. The sample contains 200,000 to 250,000 clones, under 90% of which appear only once. This sample was taken from a study of blood T cell repertoires in COVID-19. In the study overall: Sample material is recorded as cDNA or gDNA derived from T cells, B-cell-depleted T cells, or PBMCs.

The V gene's germline CDR1 is LGHDT and CDR2 YNNKEL (reference sequence). The V end was cut by 1 base, the J end by 9 bases, with 13 bases between. The CDR3 consists of 14 residues. One Seattle source followed patients from active infection through their disease course. This sequence originates from a woman aged 80 or over with COVID-19, enrolled during active disease. The V call is TRBV3-1 (or the pseudogene TRBV3-2), the J call TRBJ2-1; TRBD1 is a possible D gene (5 bases). The specimen sequenced was peripheral blood. The CDR3: CASSQGLQAGEQFF. In DNA form, the CDR3 reads TGTGCCAGCAGCCAAGGATTACAGGCTGGTGAGCAGTTCTTC.